Below, 11 T cell receptor beta chains from the same sample are listed, as sequenced in a study of beta chain features in type 1 diabetes. Notes on the study in general: Shortening that was moderate but significant affected the TCRB CDR3s of Type 1 diabetes patients in all four CD4+ subsets.

The whole isolated RNA underwent reverse transcription, so sequencing captured expressed TCRB transcripts. The data were produced by immunoSEQ multiplex PCR, yet TCRdb's version contains in-frame clones alone and is incomplete. The data show 350,000 to 400,000 clones, with about 12% seen just once and 0.0095% to 0.013% held by the top ten. Which antigens these TCRs recognize remains unknown. The sequencing input was naive CD4+ T cells from blood. The receptors were gathered from a woman younger than 35 with type 1 diabetes.

The chain is built from TRBV7-2 and TRBJ2-7; maybe TRBD2 (6 bases). Per the germline V gene, CDR1 is SGHTA and CDR2 is FQGNSA. The CDR3 has 13 residues. V shed 5 bases and J shed 3 bases, with 11 bases lying between them. CDR3 in DNA: TGTGCCAGCAGCGAGCGGGCGCTCTACGAGCAGTACTTC. Its protein is CASSERALYEQYF.

This clone was observed a handful of times. CDR3 loop: CRTDSIYGYTF. CDR3 DNA: TGCAGAACGGACAGTATCTATGGCTACACCTTC. V gene TRBV20-1 combines with J gene TRBJ1-2; perhaps TRBD1 as D (6 bases). Germline CDR1 DFQATT, CDR2 SNEGSKA (reference sequence). The CDR3 consists of 11 residues.

V and J are TRBV9 and TRBJ1-2, with D possibly being TRBD1 (6 bases). Germline assignment: CDR1 SGDLS and CDR2 YYNGEE. V lost 0 bases, J lost 3 bases, and 9 bases lay in between. The CDR3 loop spans 14 amino acids. The CDR3 region has the DNA TGTGCCAGCAGCGTAGAGGCAGGGGACTATGGCTACACCTTC. This translates into CASSVEAGDYGYTF.

This clone was picked up a small number of times. This sequence joins TRBV4-3 and TRBJ1-6; 7 bases agree with TRBD1. V lost 0 bases to trimming and J lost 4 bases; unmatched junction nucleotides: 9. This CDR3 spans 18 amino acids. Germline CDR1 LGHNA, CDR2 YSLEER. CDR3 in DNA: TGCGCCAGCAGCCAAGAGGTGGACAGGACATCGTATAATTCACCCCTCCACTTT. Translated: CASSQEVDRTSYNSPLHF.

The chain combines TRBV28 with TRBJ2-1; TRBD1 aligns across 9 bases. CDR3 length: 16 residues. V lost 6 bases and J lost 8; bases outside the gene matches: 14. Per germline, CDR1 MDHEN and CDR2 SYDVKM. CDR3 in amino acids: CASRLFRDRAEDEQFF. The DNA of the CDR3 is TGTGCCAGCAGACTCTTCCGGGACAGGGCGGAAGATGAGCAGTTCTTC.

This clone came up a few times. This rearrangement joins TRBV29-1 to TRBJ2-2; 10 bases fit TRBD2. V was clipped by 4 bases and J by 6 bases; unmatched bases: 2. Germline V gene data show CDR1 as SQVTM and CDR2 as ANQGSEA. The length of the CDR3 is 13 residues. The CDR3 loop is CSVASGSAGELFF. CDR3 DNA sequence: TGCAGCGTTGCTAGCGGGAGCGCCGGGGAGCTGTTTTTT.

This clone was seen more than once but under ten times. The chain is built from TRBV4-1 and TRBJ2-1, with 9 nucleotides matching TRBD2. This CDR3 has 15 residues. Germline CDR1 and CDR2: MGHRA and YSYEKL. V lost 7 bases to trimming and J lost 9 bases; unmatched junction nucleotides: 13. The chain's CDR3 is CASTRAGAGGVEQFF. CDR3 bases: TGCGCCAGCACCCGGGCCGGGGCGGGAGGGGTTGAGCAGTTCTTC.

The chain joins TRBV6-5 to TRBJ2-1, with TRBD1 as a possible D gene (6 bases). Trimming removed 3 bases at V and 3 bases at J, with 15 bases between. The CDR3 sequence is 16 residues long. The V gene's germline CDR1 is MNHEY and CDR2 SVGAGI. CDR3 in DNA: TGTGCCAGCAGTTATGAAGGGGGTTTGGGCTACAATGAGCAGTTCTTC. Translation gives CASSYEGGLGYNEQFF.

This sequence joins TRBV18 and TRBJ1-6; D remains ambiguous. V was pared by 1 base and J by 8 bases, with 9 bases between. The CDR3 extends over 14 amino acids. Germline CDR1 reads KGHSH; CDR2 reads LQKENI. CDR3 sequence reads: CASSPRRGYSPLHF. Written as DNA, the CDR3 is TGTGCCAGCTCACCACGACGGGGATATTCACCCCTCCACTTT.

The chain carries TRBV5-4 and TRBJ2-3, with 15 nucleotides matching TRBD2. The CDR3 runs to 17 residues. V dropped 4 bases and J dropped 5; count of bases not matched to a gene: 8. Looked up from germline, CDR1 is SGHNT and CDR2 is YYREEE (reference sequence). CDR3 residues: CASSAGLAGGQEDTQYF. Here the CDR3 DNA reads TGTGCCAGCAGCGCTGGACTAGCGGGGGGGCAAGAAGATACGCAGTATTTT.

This clone was counted a few times. The chain recombines TRBV18 with TRBJ2-7; 10 bases match TRBD1. In germline, CDR1 is KGHSH, CDR2 LQKENI. V gave up 6 bases and J gave up 5 bases; unmatched junction bases: 7. The CDR3 contains 14 residues. The CDR3 loop reads CASSLRDRGHEQYF. In DNA, the CDR3 is TGTGCCAGCTCGCTCCGGGACAGGGGCCACGAGCAGTACTTC.